This T cell receptor beta chain was documented in a study of blood T cell repertoires in COVID-19 (dated by TCRdb to the early 2020s). Describing the broader study: Recovered participants in ImmuneRACE Cohort 3 were defined as having two consecutive negative NP/OP PCR tests, clearance from a healthcare professional, or resolution of symptoms. The material from the prospective study consisted of cDNA or gDNA derived from T cells, B-cell-depleted T cells, or PBMCs. A freely available public database, intended as a resource for researchers studying the immune response to SARS-CoV-2, is where the repertoires were released. Samples covering the acute and convalescent phases of COVID-19 were provided by collaborators in the United States, Italy and Spain. Where available, HLA class I and class II types were taken from metadata supplied by the sample provider and were not determined by assay-based typing. Nearly every sample came with metadata listing a de-identified subject ID, COVID-19 status, age in years and sex. Deeply sampled blood TCRbeta repertoires from subjects exposed to, actively infected with, or recovered from COVID-19 were included in the dataset. Samples came from the ongoing ImmuneRACE study (first 160 participants) plus 1,254 subjects from 6 global collaborators.

Enrolling through a virtual design, the prospective study's participants ranged in age from roughly 18 to 90 years and lived across about two dozen United States geographic areas. To assign participants to cohorts, the prospective study relied on clinical history that participants themselves reported in a screening survey and a study questionnaire. In the prospective study, whole blood, serum and a nasopharyngeal or oropharyngeal swab were collected from each participant by mobile phlebotomists. Additional blood draws and questionnaires over an approximately 2-month period could optionally be provided by prospective study participants. Before DNA extraction, prospective study blood samples were shipped either frozen or at room temperature. The immunoSEQ Assay, a bias-controlled multiplex PCR, was used to amplify TCRbeta CDR3 regions from genomic DNA. The published analysis was carried out like this. The number of nucleated cells in each sample was estimated from the amplification of reference gene primers within the assay. To quantify the absolute abundance of each unique TCRbeta CDR3 rearrangement, sequence reads were collapsed and filtered. For each sample, productive Simpson clonality was calculated as the square root of Simpson's diversity index over productive rearrangements. Entries here come from immuneACCESS through TCRdb and include only in-frame sequences with V and J called. Some clones fail to appear in such tables; in the studies checked, an unresolved V gene covers under half of the shortfall, and the cause of the remainder is unknown. Clonal size and the V and J genes are those of that table, whereas D and trimming came from the DNA. The sample table shows under 150,000 clones, and approximately 87% are seen once. The top ten clonotypes cover 3.9% of the sample.

Concerning this clone: The antigen it recognizes is unknown. Per-base quality was not reported, and no clone a single base away is much larger than it.

The study at large found these results: The amount of clinical and demographic metadata varied by source and participant and was provided uncurated.

The CDR3 runs 13 residues from the cysteine to the phenylalanine. Only the CDR3 region is kept as DNA, spanning 39 bases read in frame from base 1. V loses 1 base, J loses 4 bases, and the germline ends lie 8 bases apart. The CDR1 and CDR2 encoded by the germline V gene (reference sequence) are GTSNPN and SVGIG. The TCR sequence derives from a man aged 45 to 65 in a cohort exposed to, infected with or recovered from COVID-19 (not recorded which). Sample: PBMCs or T cells enriched from blood (not recorded which). This receptor chain uses TRBV30 and TRBJ1-5; the D gene lacks a confident call. The CDR3 protein: CAWSANGNQPQHF. Here is the DNA: TGTGCCTGGAGTGCAAACGGGAATCAGCCCCAGCATTTT.